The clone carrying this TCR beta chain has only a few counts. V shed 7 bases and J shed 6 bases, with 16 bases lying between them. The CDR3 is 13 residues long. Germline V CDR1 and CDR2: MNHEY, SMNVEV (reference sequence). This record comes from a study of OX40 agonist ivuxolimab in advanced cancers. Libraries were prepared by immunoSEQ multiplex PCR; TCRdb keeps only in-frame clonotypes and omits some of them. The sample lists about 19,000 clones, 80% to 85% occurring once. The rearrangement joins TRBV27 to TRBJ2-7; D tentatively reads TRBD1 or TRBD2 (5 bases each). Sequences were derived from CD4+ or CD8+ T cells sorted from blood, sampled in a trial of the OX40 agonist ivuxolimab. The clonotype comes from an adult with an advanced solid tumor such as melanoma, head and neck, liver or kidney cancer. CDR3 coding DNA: TGTGCCAGCACAAGGCTCTCTGGGACCGAGCAGTACTTC. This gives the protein CASTRLSGTEQYF.